These T cell receptor beta chains were read from a single sample in a study of tumor and adjacent non-tumor tissue in lung cancer. TCRdb redid the calling of the multiplex PCR reads with MiXCR, one entry per CDR3 protein. This sample has around 39,000 distinct CDR3 sequences, with 60% found just once. Sequencing used distant non-tumor lung tissue. These receptors were obtained from a man in his fifties or sixties with non-small cell lung cancer. CDR3s include the opening cysteine and the closing phenylalanine or tryptophan. Each record gives: clone size, J gene, D gene, V gene, CDR3 protein, CDR3 DNA. The D gene is left open where the match is weak. Clone sizes are given selectively: once, few, many, or a class where the clone is expanded.

>.|TRBJ2-1|.|TRBV7-8
CANSLFSVYNEQFF
TGTGCCAACAGCTTATTCTCAGTCTACAATGAGCAGTTCTTC
>.|TRBJ2-5|.|TRBV7-8
CVSKAVQETQYF
TGTGTCAGCAAGGCGGTCCAAGAGACCCAGTACTTC
>.|TRBJ1-1|TRBD1|TRBV5-1
CASSHNTGVNTGAFF
TGCGCCAGCAGCCACAACACAGGGGTGAACACTGGAGCCTTCTTT
>.|TRBJ2-6|.|TRBV5-1
CASNLTGDSGANVLTF
TGCGCCAGCAACCTGACGGGGGACTCTGGGGCCAACGTCCTGACTTTC
>many|TRBJ1-3|.|TRBV5-5
CASSQSTISGNTIYF
TGTGCCAGCAGCCAATCGACGATCTCTGGAAACACCATATATTTT
>many|TRBJ1-5|TRBD1|TRBV7-8
CASSSGQGSNQPQHF
TGTGCCAGCAGCTCCGGACAGGGAAGCAATCAGCCCCAGCATTTT
>medium-sized|TRBJ2-5|TRBD2|TRBV29-1
CSALAGALETQYF
TGCAGCGCACTAGCGGGAGCTTTGGAGACCCAGTACTTC
>.|TRBJ2-7|TRBD1|TRBV6-5
CANSYSASTGTGGYEQYF
TGTGCCAACAGTTACTCTGCTAGTACCGGGACAGGGGGCTACGAGCAGTACTTC
>.|TRBJ1-6|.|TRBV6-5
CASSYSPFTGRISSLHF
TGTGCCAGCAGTTACTCGCCCTTCACAGGAAGGATTTCATCCCTCCACTTT
>.|TRBJ2-1|.|TRBV6-6
CASNYSSLALDEQFF
TGTGCCAGCAATTACTCCTCTCTGGCCTTGGATGAGCAGTTCTTC
>.|TRBJ2-1|TRBD2|TRBV20-1
CSALTSGRYHEQFF
TGCAGTGCTCTGACTAGCGGCCGATATCATGAGCAGTTCTTC
>.|TRBJ1-6|.|TRBV30
CVWSPPGQGHSPLHF
TGTGTCTGGAGCCCTCCCGGCCAGGGACATTCACCCCTCCACTTT
>.|TRBJ2-5|TRBD2|TRBV14
CASSQALAGPQDAQYF
TGTGCCAGCAGCCAAGCCTTAGCGGGACCCCAAGATGCCCAGTACTTC
>.|TRBJ2-7|.|TRBV28
CARATRGAYEQYF
TGTGCCAGGGCCACTCGGGGTGCCTACGAACAGTACTTC
>once|TRBJ2-1|.|TRBV11-2
CASSLDGLASNEHFF
TGTGCCAGCAGCTTAGACGGACTGGCGAGCAATGAGCACTTCTTC
>many|TRBJ2-2|.|TRBV6-5
CASSFRRTGELFF
TGTGCCAGCAGTTTTAGGCGCACCGGGGAGCTGTTTTTT
>.|TRBJ2-7|.|TRBV11-3
CASSYGPGTYF
TGTGCCAGCAGCTACGGACCAGGCACGTACTTC
>.|TRBJ1-6|.|TRBV6-6
CASSYDETSSYNSLLHF
TGCGCCAGCAGTTACGATGAGACGAGCTCCTATAATTCACTCCTCCATTTT
>.|TRBJ2-2|TRBD2|TRBV4-2
CASRQEGLAGANTEELFF
TGTGCCAGTAGACAAGAGGGACTAGCGGGGGCGAACACCGAGGAGCTGTTTTTT
>.|TRBJ2-1|.|TRBV3-1
CASSQDLAPYNGQFF
TGTGCCAGCAGCCAAGATCTTGCTCCTTACAATGGGCAGTTCTTC
>.|TRBJ2-7|.|TRBV10-2
CASSETGYGQYF
TGCGCCAGCAGTGAAACCGGTTATGGGCAGTACTTC
>.|TRBJ2-7|.|TRBV11-2
CACSIGGGEQYF
TGTGCCTGCAGTATAGGTGGCGGCGAGCAGTACTTC
>.|TRBJ2-5|.|TRBV29-1
CSVLGADFGQDTQYF
TGCAGCGTACTTGGGGCGGATTTCGGGCAAGATACCCAGTACTTC
>many|TRBJ2-1|TRBD2|TRBV20-1
CSALAGNRNEQFF
TGCAGTGCCCTAGCGGGAAATAGGAATGAGCAGTTCTTC
>.|TRBJ2-7|.|TRBV6-5
CASTDRQDDQYF
TGTGCCAGCACAGACCGACAGGACGATCAGTACTTC
>.|TRBJ2-3|TRBD1|TRBV5-1
CASSLGRQGPTTDTQYF
TGCGCCAGCAGCTTGGGGCGACAGGGGCCGACCACAGATACGCAGTATTTT
>many|TRBJ1-1|.|TRBV10-3
CAISEPSGTLGTEAFF
TGTGCCATCAGTGAGCCAAGCGGGACCTTGGGCACTGAAGCTTTCTTT
>many|TRBJ2-4|.|TRBV1
CTSSGSIAKNIQYF
TGCACCAGCAGCGGTTCAATAGCCAAAAACATTCAGTACTTC
>.|TRBJ2-5|.|TRBV5-1
CASSLVGEPRGTQYF
TGCGCCAGCAGCTTGGTCGGGGAACCTAGGGGGACCCAGTACTTC
>medium-sized|TRBJ2-1|.|TRBV29-1
CSVRGGRSYNEQFF
TGCAGCGTCCGGGGCGGGCGGTCCTACAATGAGCAGTTCTTC
>many|TRBJ1-5|.|TRBV6-1
CASSIRGGAQYSNQPQHF
TGTGCCAGCAGCATTAGGGGAGGGGCTCAATATAGCAATCAGCCCCAGCATTTT
>once|TRBJ1-6|TRBD1|TRBV28
CASSLRQGQSSYNSSLHF
TGTGCCAGCAGTTTACGACAGGGACAGAGCTCCTATAATTCATCCCTCCACTTT
>.|TRBJ1-3|TRBD1|TRBV28
CASSPGTGSGSTIYF
TGTGCCAGCAGTCCAGGGACAGGGAGTGGAAGCACCATATATTTT
>.|TRBJ1-6|.|TRBV30
CAWRVAGRNSPLHF
TGTGCCTGGAGAGTCGCGGGGAGAAATTCACCCCTCCACTTT
>.|TRBJ1-1|TRBD1|TRBV6-5
CVSSFKPPGQMNTEAFF
TGTGTCAGCAGTTTTAAGCCCCCGGGACAGATGAACACTGAAGCTTTCTTT
>.|TRBJ2-1|.|TRBV29-1
CSASQPTKGKEQFF
TGTAGCGCCTCTCAGCCGACTAAAGGCAAAGAGCAGTTCTTC
>many|TRBJ2-5|.|TRBV5-1
CASSLAGSNQETQYF
TGCGCCAGCAGCTTGGCGGGGTCCAACCAAGAGACCCAGTACTTC
>many|TRBJ2-3|.|TRBV6-5
CASTGSHTDTQYF
TGTGCCAGCACAGGCAGCCACACAGATACGCAGTATTTT
>few|TRBJ2-7|.|TRBV11-2
CACSLGGARLYERYF
TGTGCCTGCAGCCTGGGGGGGGCTCGCCTGTACGAGCGGTACTTC
>many|TRBJ2-1|TRBD2|TRBV20-1
CSAFLAGGSSYNEQFF
TGCAGTGCTTTTTTAGCGGGGGGGAGCTCCTACAATGAGCAGTTCTTC
>.|TRBJ2-7|.|TRBV28
CTTRRSNESYEQYF
TGTACCACAAGGAGGTCTAATGAGTCCTACGAGCAGTACTTC
>.|TRBJ2-7|TRBD2|TRBV20-1
CSAPLMGGRPYERYF
TGCAGTGCTCCCCTTATGGGGGGGAGGCCCTACGAGCGGTACTTC
>many|TRBJ1-3|TRBD1|TRBV28
CASSTGTGTGNTIYF
TGTGCCAGCAGTACCGGGACAGGAACTGGAAACACCATATATTTT
>.|TRBJ2-1|TRBD2|TRBV11-3
CASSYASGAQSNEQSF
TGTGCCAGCAGCTACGCTAGCGGGGCACAGTCCAATGAGCAGTCCTTC
>.|TRBJ1-6|TRBD1|TRBV5-1
CASAGTENSPLHF
TGCGCCAGCGCCGGGACAGAGAATTCACCCCTCCACTTT
>many|TRBJ1-3|.|TRBV12-3/TRBV12-4
CASSLQTGNTIYF
TGTGCCAGCAGTTTACAGACTGGAAACACCATATATTTT
>.|TRBJ2-3|.|TRBV11-2
CASCLVGEQADTQYF
TGTGCCAGCTGCTTAGTGGGGGAGCAGGCAGATACGCAATATTTT
>many|TRBJ2-3|.|TRBV11-1
CASSLDGTLMADTQYF
TGTGCCAGCAGCTTAGATGGGACTTTGATGGCAGATACGCAGTATTTT
>medium-sized|TRBJ2-5|TRBD1|TRBV6-5
CASSYSRTGSQYF
TGTGCCAGCAGTTACTCTCGGACAGGGTCCCAGTACTTC
>.|TRBJ1-4|TRBD1|TRBV6-1
CASCDRTGGYEKLFF
TGTGCCAGCTGTGACAGGACAGGGGGATATGAAAAACTGTTTTTT
>.|TRBJ2-3|.|TRBV12-3/TRBV12-4
CASTPTEGGDMLYF
TGTGCCAGCACCCCGACAGAGGGCGGGGATATGCTATATTTT
>many|TRBJ2-2|.|TRBV20-1
CSASGQLHRELFF
TGCAGTGCTAGTGGTCAGCTTCACCGGGAGCTGTTTTTT
>many|TRBJ1-2|.|TRBV21-1
CASSSSVTDYGYTF
TGTGCCAGCAGCTCCAGTGTCACTGACTATGGCTACACCTTC
>few|TRBJ2-5|.|TRBV28
CASSLHTAQGGETQYF
TGTGCCAGCAGTTTACACACCGCCCAGGGGGGAGAGACCCAGTACTTC
>.|TRBJ2-1|TRBD2|TRBV4-2
CASSQEGSSGTSISYNEQFF
TGTGCCAGCAGCCAAGAGGGGTCGTCGGGGACTAGCATCTCCTATAATGAGCAGTTCTTC
>many|TRBJ2-1|.|TRBV11-2
CASSFGTAYNEQFF
TGTGCCAGCAGCTTTGGGACTGCCTACAATGAGCAGTTCTTC
>.|TRBJ2-7|.|TRBV29-1
CSVHRDKIYKQYF
TGCAGCGTCCACCGGGACAAGATCTACAAGCAGTACTTC
>.|TRBJ1-1|.|TRBV11-1
CASSPGIGDEAVF
TGTGCTAGCAGCCCCGGGATAGGGGATGAAGCTGTCTTT
>.|TRBJ1-6|.|TRBV6-5
CTSSTSIEGGSPLHF
TGTACCAGCAGTACCTCGATCGAGGGTGGTTCACCCCTCCACTTT